The TCR beta chain under discussion was sequenced for a study of blood T cell repertoires in COVID-19. The V gene lost 11 bases and the J gene lost 6 bases, with 22 bases spanning the gap. The CDR3 runs 14 residues. Per germline, CDR1 ENHRY and CDR2 SYGVKD. In the authors' methods: Amplification of reference gene primers provided the estimated nucleated cell counts. Sequencing was performed with immunoSEQ multiplex PCR; in TCRdb, only in-frame clones are kept and a portion is missing. V, J and clone size are those of that table, while D and trimming were read from the DNA. The repertoire holds about 180,000 clones, 70% to 90% seen once, with 15% to 20% in the top ten.

J is TRBJ1-2 and V is TRBV10-3; D unclear. This TCR derives from a person in their 70s with COVID-19, enrolled during active disease. The sample taken for sequencing was peripheral blood. The CDR3 loop reads CAPPHGETIHGYTF. CDR3 coding DNA: TGTGCCCCTCCTCACGGGGAGACCATCCATGGCTACACCTTC.